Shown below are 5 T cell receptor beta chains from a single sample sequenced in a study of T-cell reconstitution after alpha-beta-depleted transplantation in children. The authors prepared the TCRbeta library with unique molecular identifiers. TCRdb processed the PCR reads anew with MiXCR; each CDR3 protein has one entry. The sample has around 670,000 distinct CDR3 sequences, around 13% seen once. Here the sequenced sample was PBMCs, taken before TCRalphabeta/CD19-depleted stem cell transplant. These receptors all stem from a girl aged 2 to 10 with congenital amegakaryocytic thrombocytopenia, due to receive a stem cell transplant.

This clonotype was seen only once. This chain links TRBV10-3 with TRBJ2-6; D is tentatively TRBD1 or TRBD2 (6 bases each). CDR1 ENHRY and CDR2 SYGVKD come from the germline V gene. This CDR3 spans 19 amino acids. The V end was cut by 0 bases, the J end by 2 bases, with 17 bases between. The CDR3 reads CAISESSGRGGTGANVLTF. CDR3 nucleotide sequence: TGTGCCATCAGTGAGTCGAGTGGCAGGGGAGGAACTGGGGCCAACGTCCTGACTTTC.

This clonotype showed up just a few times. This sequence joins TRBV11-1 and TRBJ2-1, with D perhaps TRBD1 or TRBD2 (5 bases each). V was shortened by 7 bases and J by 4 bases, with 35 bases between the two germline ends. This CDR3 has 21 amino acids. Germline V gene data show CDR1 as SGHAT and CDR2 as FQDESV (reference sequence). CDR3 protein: CASTLIGAKSPYGRGYNEQFF. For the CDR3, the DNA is TGTGCCAGCACCCTTATAGGGGCTAAATCCCCTTACGGCCGCGGGTACAATGAGCAGTTCTTC. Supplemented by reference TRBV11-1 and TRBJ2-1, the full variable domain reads EAEVAQSPRYKITEKSQAVAFWCDPISGHATLYWYRQILGQGPELLVQFQDESVVDDSQLPKDRFSAERLKGVDSTLKIQPAELGDSAMYLCASTLIGAKSPYGRGYNEQFFGPGTRLTVL.

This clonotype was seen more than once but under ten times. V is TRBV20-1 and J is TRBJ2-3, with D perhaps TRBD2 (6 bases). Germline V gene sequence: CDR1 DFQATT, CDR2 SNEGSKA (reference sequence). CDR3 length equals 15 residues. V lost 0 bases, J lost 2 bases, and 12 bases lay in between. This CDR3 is CSARDRDLITDTQYF. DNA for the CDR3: TGCAGTGCTAGAGACCGGGACTTAATCACAGATACGCAGTATTTT.

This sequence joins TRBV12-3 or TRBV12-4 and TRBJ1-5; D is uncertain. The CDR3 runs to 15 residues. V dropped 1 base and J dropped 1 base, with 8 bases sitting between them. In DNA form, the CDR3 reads TGTGCCAGCAGTTTAGGGGGTAAGAGCAATCAGCCCCAGCATTTT. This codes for CASSLGGKSNQPQHF.

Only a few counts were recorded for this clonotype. Here the CDR3 reads CASRGTSRYEQYF. DNA of the CDR3: TGTGCCAGCAGGGGGACTAGCAGGTACGAGCAGTACTTC. The chain carries TRBV14 and TRBJ2-7, with TRBD2 matching 9 bases. This CDR3 is 13 amino acids long. V was pared by 6 bases and J by 4 bases, with 4 bases of the junction left unmatched. Looked up from germline, CDR1 is SGHDN and CDR2 is FVKESK.